The entry that follows covers one T cell receptor (beta chain) sequence. Antigen: not known. Trimming took off 3 bases at V and 3 bases at J, with 9 bases between the two ends. CDR3 length: 15 amino acids. The data stem from a study of T cell repertoires in cytomegalovirus infection. Overall study context: CMV infection plus the matching HLA type was flagged by public TCR beta signatures.

Overall study results and limits: CMV-specific TCR beta clonotypes restricted by HLA-C dominated the ex vivo response. Frequencies of public TCR beta families were cumulated, and this identified carriers of CMV plus the relevant HLA.

TCRdb re-called the reads through MiXCR, storing one row per CDR3 protein. The sample holds fewer than 200,000 distinct CDR3 sequences, 13% to 15% seen once. Sequencing was performed on PBMCs. The chain has TRBV12-3 or TRBV12-4 and TRBJ2-6; unclear D gene. This clonotype was sampled from a human donor in good health (CMV status not recorded). Some clones in this sample may be carry-over from other donors' samples. The CDR3 region has the DNA TGTGCCAGCAGTTTCTCCGGTATTGGGGCCAACGTCCTGACTTTC. As protein: CASSFSGIGANVLTF.